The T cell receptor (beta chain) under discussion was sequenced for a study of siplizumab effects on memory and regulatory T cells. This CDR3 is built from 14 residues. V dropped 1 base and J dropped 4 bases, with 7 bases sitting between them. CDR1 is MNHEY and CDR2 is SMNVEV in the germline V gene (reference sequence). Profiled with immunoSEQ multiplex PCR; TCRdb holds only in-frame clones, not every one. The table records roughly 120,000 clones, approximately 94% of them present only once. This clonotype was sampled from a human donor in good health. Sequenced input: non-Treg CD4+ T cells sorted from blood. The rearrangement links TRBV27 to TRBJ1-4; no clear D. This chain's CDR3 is CASSLFSFNEKLFF. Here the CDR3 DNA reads TGTGCCAGCAGTTTATTCTCCTTTAATGAAAAACTGTTTTTT. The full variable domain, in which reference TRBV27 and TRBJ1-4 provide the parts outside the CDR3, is EAQVTQNPRYLITVTGKKLTVTCSQNMNHEYMSWYRQDPGLGLRQIYYSMNVEVTDKGDVPEGYKVSRKEKRNFPLILESPSPNQTSLYFCASSLFSFNEKLFFGSGTQLSVL.